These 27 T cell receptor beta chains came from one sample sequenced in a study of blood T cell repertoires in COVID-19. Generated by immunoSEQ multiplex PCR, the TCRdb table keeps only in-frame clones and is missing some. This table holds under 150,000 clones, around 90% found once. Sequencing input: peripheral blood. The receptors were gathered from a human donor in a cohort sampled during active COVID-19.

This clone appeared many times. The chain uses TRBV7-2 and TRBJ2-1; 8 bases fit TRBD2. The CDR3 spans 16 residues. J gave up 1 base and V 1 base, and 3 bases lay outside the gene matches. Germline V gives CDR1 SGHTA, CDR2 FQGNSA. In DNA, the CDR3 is TGTGCCAGCAGCTTAGGTGCTAGCGGGTCCTACAATGAGCAGTTCTTC. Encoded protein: CASSLGASGSYNEQFF.

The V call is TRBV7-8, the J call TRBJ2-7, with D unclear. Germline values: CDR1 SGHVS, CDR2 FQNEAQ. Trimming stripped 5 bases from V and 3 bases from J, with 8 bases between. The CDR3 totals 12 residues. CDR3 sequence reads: CASSPGYYEQYF. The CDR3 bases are TGTGCCAGCAGCCCAGGCTACTACGAGCAGTACTTC.

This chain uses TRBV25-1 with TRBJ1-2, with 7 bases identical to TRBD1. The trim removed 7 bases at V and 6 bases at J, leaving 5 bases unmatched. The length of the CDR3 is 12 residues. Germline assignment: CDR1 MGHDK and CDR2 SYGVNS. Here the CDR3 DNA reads TGTGCCAGCATGGACAGGTCCGATGGCTACACCTTC. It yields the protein CASMDRSDGYTF.

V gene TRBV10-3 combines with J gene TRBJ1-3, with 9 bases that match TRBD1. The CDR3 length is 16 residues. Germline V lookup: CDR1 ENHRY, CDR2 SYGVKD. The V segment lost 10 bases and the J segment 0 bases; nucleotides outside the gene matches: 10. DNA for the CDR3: TGTGCCACCTCTCGGGACAGGGCCATCTCTGGAAACACCATATATTTT. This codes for CATSRDRAISGNTIYF.

The CDR3 sequence is CASREVGTDSMNTEAFF. CDR3 sequence (DNA): TGTGCCAGCAGAGAAGTCGGGACAGATTCCATGAACACTGAAGCTTTCTTT. The chain joins TRBV14 to TRBJ1-1; 7 bases are shared with TRBD1. CDR3 size: 17 residues. V lost 6 bases and J lost 0; bases outside the gene matches: 13. Germline V gene data show CDR1 as SGHDN and CDR2 as FVKESK.

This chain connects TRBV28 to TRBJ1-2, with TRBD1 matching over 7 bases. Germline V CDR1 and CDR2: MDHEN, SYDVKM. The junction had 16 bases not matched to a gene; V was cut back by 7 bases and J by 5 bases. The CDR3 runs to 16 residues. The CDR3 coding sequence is TGTGCCAGCACCGCAGGCAACAGGGGACCTAGATATGGCTACACCTTC. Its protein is CASTAGNRGPRYGYTF.

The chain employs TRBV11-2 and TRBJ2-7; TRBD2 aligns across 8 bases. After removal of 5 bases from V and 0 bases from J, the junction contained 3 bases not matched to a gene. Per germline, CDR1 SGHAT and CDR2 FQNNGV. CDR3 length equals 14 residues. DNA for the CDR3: TGTGCCAGCAGCCCCCGGGGGGGCTCCTACGAGCAGTACTTC. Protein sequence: CASSPRGGSYEQYF.

This CDR3 is CASSQVGSGGWNEQFF. In DNA form, the CDR3 reads TGTGCCAGCAGCCAAGTTGGTAGCGGGGGGTGGAATGAGCAGTTCTTC. The V and J genes are TRBV27 and TRBJ2-1, with 10 positions matching TRBD2. V lost 6 bases to trimming and J lost 7 bases; unmatched junction nucleotides: 12. Germline V CDR1 and CDR2: MNHEY, SMNVEV (reference sequence). The CDR3 is 16 residues long.

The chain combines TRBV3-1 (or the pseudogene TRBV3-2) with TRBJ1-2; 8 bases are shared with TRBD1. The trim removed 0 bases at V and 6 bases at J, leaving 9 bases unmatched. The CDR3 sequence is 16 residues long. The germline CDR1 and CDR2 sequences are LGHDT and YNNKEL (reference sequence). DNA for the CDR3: TGTGCCAGCAGCCAAGATCGCGTAGGGACAGGAGATGGCTACACCTTC. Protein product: CASSQDRVGTGDGYTF.

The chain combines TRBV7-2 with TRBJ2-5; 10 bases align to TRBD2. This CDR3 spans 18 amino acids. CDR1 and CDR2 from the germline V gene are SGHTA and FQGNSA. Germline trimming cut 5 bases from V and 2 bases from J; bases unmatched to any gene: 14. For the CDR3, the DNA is TGTGCCAGCAGCAAGGTGCTAGCGGGGGCTTGGGGACAAGAGACCCAGTACTTC. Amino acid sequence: CASSKVLAGAWGQETQYF.

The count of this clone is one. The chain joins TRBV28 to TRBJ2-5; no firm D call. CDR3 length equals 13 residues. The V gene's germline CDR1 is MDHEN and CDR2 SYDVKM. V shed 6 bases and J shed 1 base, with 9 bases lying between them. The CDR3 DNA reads TGTGCCAGCAGGATGCGGTCCCAAGAGACCCAGTACTTC. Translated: CASRMRSQETQYF.

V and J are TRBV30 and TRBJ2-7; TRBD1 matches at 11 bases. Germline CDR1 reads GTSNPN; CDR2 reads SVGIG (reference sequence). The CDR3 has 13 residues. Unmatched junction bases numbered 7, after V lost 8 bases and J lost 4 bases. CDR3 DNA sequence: TGTGCCGGGTGGACAGGGGGCTTGTACGAGCAGTACTTC. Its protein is CAGWTGGLYEQYF.

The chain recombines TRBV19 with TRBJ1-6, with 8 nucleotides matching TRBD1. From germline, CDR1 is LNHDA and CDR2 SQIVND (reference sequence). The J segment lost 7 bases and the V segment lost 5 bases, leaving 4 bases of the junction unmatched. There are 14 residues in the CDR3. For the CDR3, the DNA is TGTGCCAGTAGTTCTAGACAGGGGAATTCACCCCTCCACTTT. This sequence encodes CASSSRQGNSPLHF. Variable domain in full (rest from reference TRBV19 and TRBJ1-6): DGGITQSPKYLFRKEGQNVTLSCEQNLNHDAMYWYRQDPGQGLRLIYYSQIVNDFQKGDIAEGYSVSREKKESFPLTVTSAQKNPTAFYLCASSSRQGNSPLHFGNGTRLTVT.

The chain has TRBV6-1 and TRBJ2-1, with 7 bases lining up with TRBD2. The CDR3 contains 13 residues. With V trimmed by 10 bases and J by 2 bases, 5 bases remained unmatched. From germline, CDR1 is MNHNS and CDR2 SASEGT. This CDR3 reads CATTGGPYNEQFF. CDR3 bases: TGTGCCACCACGGGGGGACCCTACAATGAGCAGTTCTTC.

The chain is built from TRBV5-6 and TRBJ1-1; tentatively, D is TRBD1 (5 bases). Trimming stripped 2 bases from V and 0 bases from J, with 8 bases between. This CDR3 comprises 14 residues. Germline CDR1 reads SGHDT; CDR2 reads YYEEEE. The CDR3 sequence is CASSLGALNTEAFF. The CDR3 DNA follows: TGTGCCAGCAGCTTAGGGGCCTTGAACACTGAAGCTTTCTTT.

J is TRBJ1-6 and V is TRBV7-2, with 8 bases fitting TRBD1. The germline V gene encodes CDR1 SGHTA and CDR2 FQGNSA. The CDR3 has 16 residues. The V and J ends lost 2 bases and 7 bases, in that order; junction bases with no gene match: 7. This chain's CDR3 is CASSLSGGARNSPLHF. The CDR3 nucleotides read TGTGCCAGCAGCTTATCAGGGGGCGCGAGAAATTCACCCCTCCACTTT.

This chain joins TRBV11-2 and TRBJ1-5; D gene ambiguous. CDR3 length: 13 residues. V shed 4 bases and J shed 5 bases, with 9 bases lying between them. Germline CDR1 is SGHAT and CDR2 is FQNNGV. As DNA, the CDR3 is TGTGCCAGCAGCTCAGCGGCGCATCAGCCCCAGCATTTT. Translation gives CASSSAAHQPQHF.

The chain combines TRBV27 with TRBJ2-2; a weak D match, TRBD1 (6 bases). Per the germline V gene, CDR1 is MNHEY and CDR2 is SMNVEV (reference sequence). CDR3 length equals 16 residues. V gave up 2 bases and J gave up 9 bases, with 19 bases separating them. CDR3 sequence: CASSLRVGTPRRELFF. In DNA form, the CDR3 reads TGTGCCAGCAGTTTAAGAGTGGGGACACCTCGCCGGGAGCTGTTTTTT.

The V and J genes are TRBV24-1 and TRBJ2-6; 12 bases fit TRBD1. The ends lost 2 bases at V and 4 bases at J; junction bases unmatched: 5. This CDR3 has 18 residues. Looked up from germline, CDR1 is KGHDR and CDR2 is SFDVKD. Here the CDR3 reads CATSDSGTGGGGANVLTF. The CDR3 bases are TGTGCCACCAGTGATTCCGGGACAGGGGGCGGAGGGGCCAACGTCCTGACTTTC.

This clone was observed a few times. The CDR3 sequence is CASSFQGSYEQYF. Written as DNA, the CDR3 is TGCGCCAGCAGCTTTCAGGGGTCCTACGAGCAGTACTTC. This chain uses TRBV5-1 with TRBJ2-7; possibly TRBD1 for D (6 bases). Germline V gene lookup returns CDR1 SGHRS and CDR2 YFSETQ. CDR3 length equals 13 residues. V gave up 2 bases and J gave up 1 base, with 7 bases separating them.

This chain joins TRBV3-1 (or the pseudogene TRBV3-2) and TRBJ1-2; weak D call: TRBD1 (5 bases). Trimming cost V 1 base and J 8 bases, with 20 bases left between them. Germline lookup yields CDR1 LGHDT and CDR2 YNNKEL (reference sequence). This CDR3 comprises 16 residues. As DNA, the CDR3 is TGTGCCAGCAGCCAAGGAGTCTCGGAAGGGGTATGGGGCTACACCTTC. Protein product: CASSQGVSEGVWGYTF.

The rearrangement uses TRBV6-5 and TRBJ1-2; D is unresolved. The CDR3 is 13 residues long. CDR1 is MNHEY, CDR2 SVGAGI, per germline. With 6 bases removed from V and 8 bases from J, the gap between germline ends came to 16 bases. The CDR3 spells CASREMVIHGYTF. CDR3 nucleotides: TGTGCCAGCAGGGAGATGGTGATCCACGGCTACACCTTC.

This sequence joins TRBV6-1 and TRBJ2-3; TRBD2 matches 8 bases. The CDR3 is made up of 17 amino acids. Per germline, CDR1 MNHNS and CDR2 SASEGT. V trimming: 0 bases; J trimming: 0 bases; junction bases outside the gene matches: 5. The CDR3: CASSEARLAYSTDTQYF. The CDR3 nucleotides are TGTGCCAGCAGTGAAGCACGACTAGCGTACAGCACAGATACGCAGTATTTT.

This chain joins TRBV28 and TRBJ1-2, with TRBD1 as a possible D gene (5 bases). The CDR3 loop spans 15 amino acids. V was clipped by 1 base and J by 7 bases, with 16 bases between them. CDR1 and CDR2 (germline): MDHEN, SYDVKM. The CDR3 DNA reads TGTGCCAGCAGTTTATCTATGTGGGGGACTGGTGGCTACACCTTC. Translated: CASSLSMWGTGGYTF.

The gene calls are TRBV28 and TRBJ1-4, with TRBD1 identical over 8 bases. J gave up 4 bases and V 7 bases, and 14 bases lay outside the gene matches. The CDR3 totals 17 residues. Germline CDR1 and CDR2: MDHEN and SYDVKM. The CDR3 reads CASTPWSTGDINEKLFF. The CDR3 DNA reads TGTGCCAGCACCCCTTGGTCGACAGGGGATATTAATGAAAAACTGTTTTTT.

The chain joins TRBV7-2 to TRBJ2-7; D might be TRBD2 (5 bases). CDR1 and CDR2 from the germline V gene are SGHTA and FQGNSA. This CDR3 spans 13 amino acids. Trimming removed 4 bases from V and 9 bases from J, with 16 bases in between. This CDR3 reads CASSSGGSRWQYF. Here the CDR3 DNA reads TGTGCCAGCAGCTCGGGCGGGTCGAGGTGGCAGTACTTC.

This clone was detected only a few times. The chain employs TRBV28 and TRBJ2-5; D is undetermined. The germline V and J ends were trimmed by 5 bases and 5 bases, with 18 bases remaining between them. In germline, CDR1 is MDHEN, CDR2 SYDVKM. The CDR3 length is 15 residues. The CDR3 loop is CASSPSGQHAETQYF. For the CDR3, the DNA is TGTGCCAGCAGTCCATCAGGCCAGCACGCTGAGACCCAGTACTTC.